This passage covers 3 T cell receptor beta chains from one sample sequenced in a study of vaccination effects on CD4 cells after COVID-19. Using immunoSEQ multiplex PCR, the repertoire was profiled, and TCRdb retains in-frame clones only, with some absent. The profile shows 25,000 to 30,000 clones, around 80% of them singletons. These receptors are not linked to any known antigen. After expansion with viral peptide pools in the ViraFEST assay, antigen-specific CD4+ T cells were sequenced. A 10-day culture period preceded the isolation of CD4+ T cells. Everyone in the study got two shots of either the BNT162b2 or mRNA-1273 vaccine. This specimen was CD4+ T cells from PBMCs cultured with SARS-CoV-2 spike peptides, taken after COVID-19 vaccination. The receptors originated from a human donor who received a COVID-19 vaccine. Some clones in this sample may be carry-over from other donors' samples.

The chain carries TRBV6-4 and TRBJ2-3; 7 bases agree with TRBD1. Germline trimming cut 5 bases from V and 1 base from J; bases unmatched to any gene: 6. The CDR3 totals 15 residues. Germline-derived CDR1 and CDR2 are MRHNA and SNTAGT. The CDR3 is CASSRTGAGTDTQYF. CDR3 nucleotide sequence: TGTGCCAGCAGTCGAACAGGGGCCGGCACAGATACGCAGTATTTT.

The chain joins TRBV7-6 to TRBJ2-3; the D is unclear. The CDR3 has 12 amino acids. V was clipped by 5 bases and J by 4 bases, with 7 bases between them. Germline CDR1 reads SGHVS; CDR2 reads FNYEAQ. CDR3 bases: TGTGCCAGCAGCCCCCACCCAGATACGCAGTATTTT. Its protein product is CASSPHPDTQYF.

The chain recombines TRBV27 with TRBJ2-7; TRBD2 might be the D (5 bases). Per germline, CDR1 MNHEY and CDR2 SMNVEV (reference sequence). V lost 6 bases and J lost 2, with 14 bases in between. The CDR3 contains 14 residues. This CDR3 is CASRPSGGTYEQYV. CDR3 in DNA: TGTGCCAGCAGGCCCTCAGGAGGAACCTACGAGCAGTACGTC.